The 5 T cell receptor beta chains below come from one sample, sequenced in a study of regulatory T cells in long-lasting Graves disease. The time point here: newly diagnosed GD, antithyroid drugs for less than 3 months. PBMC RNA was the source of the TCR library. Arm-PCR of CDR3 regions with iRepertoire HTBI primers generated TCR beta libraries. TCRdb used MiXCR to reprocess the multiplex PCR reads, holding one entry per CDR3 protein. This table has about 530,000 distinct CDR3 sequences, 16% appearing once. In addition, the sample was reused for a study of T cells in Graves' hyperthyroidism and ophthalmopathy.

Sample: peripheral blood mononuclear cells (PBMCs), taken at new diagnosis, from a patient treated with antithyroid drugs. These receptor sequences come from a middle-aged woman with Graves disease.

Note on this clonotype: A read error may produce the germline difference seen at one junction end. The genes are TRBV6-9 and TRBJ2-4; perhaps TRBD1 as D (6 bases). Germline CDR1 MNHGY, CDR2 SVAAGI. The CDR3 has 14 residues. The CDR3 DNA reads TGTGCCAGCGGTTACTACAGGGCGTCGGGCATTCAGTACTTC. Translated: CASGYYRASGIQYF.

This clonotype was observed at least ten times. CDR3 residues: CASSPYAGVKSYNEQFF. Here the CDR3 DNA reads TGTGCCAGCAGCCCATACGCGGGGGTCAAGTCCTACAATGAGCAGTTCTTC. This rearrangement joins TRBV12-3 or TRBV12-4 to TRBJ2-1, with 7 bases fitting TRBD2. Trimming cost V 6 bases and J 1 base; bases outside gene matches: 12. The CDR3 length is 17 residues.

This clonotype was seen repeatedly, ten times or more. This sequence joins TRBV12-3 or TRBV12-4 and TRBJ2-1; no clear D gene. V lost 4 bases and J lost 11, with 12 bases in between. This CDR3 comprises 12 residues. The CDR3 reads CASSWTSDKQFF. The CDR3 DNA follows: TGTGCCAGCAGTTGGACCTCAGATAAGCAGTTCTTC.

This clonotype was observed many times. CDR3: CASSRGGGVTGELFF. The CDR3 DNA is TGTGCCAGCAGCCGGGGGGGCGGAGTCACCGGGGAGCTGTTTTTT. This chain uses TRBV7-8 with TRBJ2-2; 8 bases line up with TRBD2. CDR1 and CDR2 from the germline V gene are SGHVS and FQNEAQ. The CDR3 contains 15 residues. The V and J ends lost 5 bases and 4 bases, in that order; junction bases with no gene match: 6.

This clonotype has a handful of counts. The rearrangement links TRBV14 to TRBJ1-1, with D possibly matching TRBD1 (6 bases). Germline V gene sequence: CDR1 SGHDN, CDR2 FVKESK. The V gene lost 4 bases and the J gene lost 5 bases, with 11 bases spanning the gap. CDR3 length: 13 residues. The CDR3 nucleotides read TGTGCCAGCAGCCTACCGAGGGGGACTGAAGCTTTCTTT. As protein: CASSLPRGTEAFF. The full variable domain, with the rest looked up from reference TRBV14 and TRBJ1-1, is EAGVTQFPSHSVIEKGQTVTLRCDPISGHDNLYWYRRVMGKEIKFLLHFVKESKQDESGMPNNRFLAERTGGTYSTLKVQPAELEDSGVYFCASSLPRGTEAFFGQGTRLTVV.